These 26 T cell receptor beta chains originate from one sample sequenced in a study of T cell responses to AZD1222 COVID-19 vaccine (dated by TCRdb to about 2021). Libraries were prepared through the immunoSEQ multiplex PCR assay. In TCRdb, the immuneACCESS table is reduced to in-frame sequences with V and J assigned. These tables do not hold every clone; where another copy was compared, an unresolved V gene accounts for under half, and the others remain unexplained. The sample table records approximately 190,000 clones; approximately 92% of these occur just once. The ten top clones hold 1% to 1.5% of the sample. Per the publication, the time point label means: baseline before first vaccination. This specimen was peripheral blood, taken on day 0 of AZD1222 vaccination. These receptors all come from an adult in good health.

The V and J genes are TRBV19 and TRBJ1-2; the D gene is possibly TRBD1 (6 bases). Per germline, CDR1 LNHDA and CDR2 SQIVND (reference sequence). V gave up 3 bases and J gave up 6 bases, with 8 bases separating them. The CDR3 is 12 residues long. The CDR3 is CASSIWDNGYTF. The CDR3 DNA reads as TGTGCCAGTAGTATTTGGGACAATGGCTACACCTTC.

The chain joins TRBV10-3 to TRBJ1-4, with D tentatively TRBD1 (5 bases). This CDR3 is built from 14 residues. The V end lost 2 bases, the J end lost 8 bases, and 12 bases lay between the germline ends. CDR1 and CDR2 from the germline V gene are ENHRY and SYGVKD. CDR3 DNA: TGTGCCATCAGTGAGGGACTGGAGGGGGAAAAACTGTTTTTT. This encodes CAISEGLEGEKLFF.

V gene TRBV24-1 combines with J gene TRBJ2-1; 9 nucleotides align to TRBD2. Germline V CDR1 and CDR2: KGHDR, SFDVKD. V dropped 5 bases and J dropped 8; count of bases not matched to a gene: 12. CDR3 length: 16 residues. The CDR3 DNA reads TGTGCCACCAGTGGTAATAGCGGGGGCCCGCGGGATGAGCAGTTCTTC. Its translation: CATSGNSGGPRDEQFF.

The V and J genes are TRBV11-2 and TRBJ2-3, with 11 bases identical to TRBD2. Germline lookup yields CDR1 SGHAT and CDR2 FQNNGV. Losses at the gene ends were 4 bases for V and 0 bases for J; bases not matched to a gene: 6. The CDR3 is made up of 17 amino acids. The CDR3, as DNA: TGTGCCAGCAGCTCCACACTAGCGGGGGTTAGCACAGATACGCAGTATTTT. Protein sequence: CASSSTLAGVSTDTQYF.

This sequence joins TRBV6-5 and TRBJ1-1; no firm D call. Trimming shortened V by 6 bases and J by 3 bases, and 8 bases separated the two germline ends. Germline CDR1 is MNHEY and CDR2 is SVGAGI. This CDR3 comprises 12 residues. The CDR3 sequence is CASSTWDTEAFF. CDR3 nucleotides: TGTGCCAGCAGCACTTGGGACACTGAAGCTTTCTTT.

V and J are TRBV19 and TRBJ1-5, with 8 bases lining up with TRBD1. Trimming at V came to 4 bases and at J to 3 bases, leaving 8 bases not matched to a gene. CDR3 length: 16 amino acids. Germline V lookup: CDR1 LNHDA, CDR2 SQIVND (reference sequence). This chain's CDR3 is CASSTETGAINQPQHF. CDR3 DNA sequence: TGTGCCAGTAGTACGGAGACAGGGGCGATCAATCAGCCCCAGCATTTT.

This chain connects TRBV5-6 to TRBJ1-2, with 10 nucleotides matching TRBD1. CDR3 size: 15 residues. Trimming at V came to 3 bases and at J to 4 bases, leaving 6 bases not matched to a gene. Germline-derived CDR1 and CDR2 are SGHDT and YYEEEE. CDR3 in DNA: TGTGCCAGCAGCTCCGACAGGGGGCGCGGCTATGGCTACACCTTC. Amino acid sequence: CASSSDRGRGYGYTF.

The CDR3 loop reads CASSRGRGPDNEQFF. CDR3 nucleotides: TGTGCCAGCAGCCGAGGACGTGGGCCCGACAATGAGCAGTTCTTC. J is TRBJ2-1 and V is TRBV7-6; no clear D. This CDR3 region has 15 residues. Trimming stripped 5 bases from V and 5 bases from J, with 16 bases between. Germline assignment: CDR1 SGHVS and CDR2 FNYEAQ.

The chain links TRBV7-9 to TRBJ1-2; 8 bases are shared with TRBD1. The germline CDR1 and CDR2 sequences are SEHNR and FQNEAQ (reference sequence). Trimming removed 5 bases from V and 8 bases from J; junction bases left unmatched: 7. The CDR3 totals 13 residues. The CDR3 is CASSQIDRGGYTF. The CDR3 DNA is TGTGCCAGCAGCCAAATCGACAGGGGCGGCTACACCTTC.

The gene calls are TRBV7-8 and TRBJ1-5; D call uncertain. The CDR3 consists of 12 residues. Germline V gene lookup returns CDR1 SGHVS and CDR2 FQNEAQ. Trimming removed 4 bases from V and 3 bases from J, with 4 bases in between. Here the CDR3 reads CASSSYNQPQHF. Written as DNA, the CDR3 is TGTGCCAGCAGCTCTTACAATCAGCCCCAGCATTTT.

The CDR3 DNA is TGCGCCAGCAGTGAGTCCGCGAGGAGTAGCGGAACTGACAATGAGCAGTTCTTC. Protein sequence: CASSESARSSGTDNEQFF. The genes are TRBV10-1 and TRBJ2-1; D is possibly TRBD2 (6 bases). This CDR3 region has 18 residues. Germline V gene data show CDR1 as WNHNN and CDR2 as SYGVQD (reference sequence). V dropped 0 bases and J dropped 5 bases, with 20 bases sitting between them.

The V and J genes are TRBV5-1 and TRBJ2-1; D is uncertain. Germline loops: CDR1 SGHRS, CDR2 YFSETQ. Between the trimmed V and J ends, which lost 0 bases and 7 bases, there was a span of 14 bases. This CDR3 region has 15 residues. The CDR3 sequence is CASSLGQGWVNEQFF. As DNA, the CDR3 is TGCGCCAGCAGCTTGGGACAAGGATGGGTAAATGAGCAGTTCTTC. Filled out from reference TRBV5-1 and TRBJ2-1, the complete variable domain reads KAGVTQTPRYLIKTRGQQVTLSCSPISGHRSVSWYQQTPGQGLQFLFEYFSETQRNKGNFPGRFSGRQFSNSRSEMNVSTLELGDSALYLCASSLGQGWVNEQFFGPGTRLTVL.

The chain links TRBV7-2 to TRBJ1-4, with a possible D match to TRBD1 (6 bases). Germline CDR1 reads SGHTA; CDR2 reads FQGNSA. CDR3 length: 14 residues. V was pared by 4 bases and J by 5 bases, with 11 bases between. CDR3 bases: TGTGCCAGCAGCTCCTCGGGACACAATGAAAAACTGTTTTTT. As protein: CASSSSGHNEKLFF.

The gene calls are TRBV4-2 and TRBJ2-1, with 7 bases lining up with TRBD1. Germline CDR1 and CDR2: LGHNA and YNFKEQ. This CDR3 contains 13 residues. The V segment lost 1 base and the J segment 8 bases; nucleotides outside the gene matches: 2. This chain's CDR3 is CASSQGTGDEQFF. CDR3 coding DNA: TGTGCCAGCAGCCAAGGTACAGGGGATGAGCAGTTCTTC.

The rearrangement joins TRBV7-3 to TRBJ2-3; D possibly uses TRBD1 or TRBD2 (5 bases each). Looked up from germline, CDR1 is SGHTA and CDR2 is FQGTGA. V was pared by 5 bases and J by 4 bases, with 16 bases between. The CDR3 length is 15 residues. The CDR3 loop reads CASSPGASLPDTQYF. The CDR3 nucleotides read TGTGCCAGCAGCCCCGGGGCAAGTCTTCCAGATACGCAGTATTTT.

The chain is built from TRBV5-1 and TRBJ2-1; D possibly corresponds to TRBD1 (6 bases). The CDR3 spans 15 residues. From germline, CDR1 is SGHRS and CDR2 YFSETQ. Trimming removed 4 bases at V and 1 base at J, with 12 bases between. The DNA of the CDR3 is TGCGCCAGCAGCACAGGGTTTGGTTCCTACAATGAGCAGTTCTTC. Translation gives CASSTGFGSYNEQFF.

This clone was seen once. The V gene is TRBV28, the J gene TRBJ1-1; no firm D call. Germline CDR1 is MDHEN and CDR2 is SYDVKM. The CDR3 spans 15 residues. The V end lost 8 bases, the J end lost 2 bases, and 18 bases lay between the germline ends. The CDR3 nucleotides are TGTGCCAGCCCGCCCGGCAGCCGGGATAACACTGAAGCTTTCTTT. Translated, it gives CASPPGSRDNTEAFF.

The gene calls are TRBV3-1 (or the pseudogene TRBV3-2) and TRBJ1-2; 7 bases map to TRBD1. The germline V gene encodes CDR1 LGHDT and CDR2 YNNKEL (reference sequence). The trim removed 4 bases at V and 4 bases at J, leaving 12 bases unmatched. The CDR3 has 16 amino acids. The CDR3 nucleotides read TGTGCCAGCAGCCGAAATCCCGGGACAGCTTCCTATGGCTACACCTTC. Translated, it gives CASSRNPGTASYGYTF.

The chain recombines TRBV28 with TRBJ1-1, with a weak D call TRBD1 (5 bases). The germline V gene has CDR1 MDHEN and CDR2 SYDVKM. The CDR3 is 15 amino acids. Trimming took 3 bases from V and 5 from J, leaving 16 bases between them. CDR3 residues: CASSFQDRGKTEAFF. DNA for the CDR3: TGTGCCAGCAGTTTTCAGGACCGGGGGAAAACTGAAGCTTTCTTT.

The rearrangement joins TRBV18 to TRBJ2-2, with D unclear. The germline gives CDR1 KGHSH, CDR2 LQKENI. This CDR3 has 13 residues. Deletions cut 6 bases from V and 4 bases from J, with 9 bases between. CDR3 region: CASSFDPTGELFF. The DNA for the CDR3 is TGTGCCAGCTCCTTCGATCCCACCGGGGAGCTGTTTTTT.

This clone was recorded a few times. This chain uses TRBV7-8 with TRBJ2-5; D is perhaps TRBD2 (6 bases). Trimming removed 7 bases from V and 5 bases from J, with 17 bases in between. From germline, CDR1 is SGHVS and CDR2 FQNEAQ. The CDR3 loop spans 14 amino acids. The CDR3: CASTTGGVVETQYF. In DNA, the CDR3 is TGTGCCAGCACCACGGGCGGGGTAGTTGAGACCCAGTACTTC.

The CDR3 nucleotides read TGCGCCAGCAGTGGATTAGGAAGGGGAGATACGCAGTATTTT. Its protein is CASSGLGRGDTQYF. The chain combines TRBV10-1 with TRBJ2-3, with D possibly matching TRBD1 (5 bases). Trimming removed 4 bases from V and 5 bases from J, with 13 bases in between. The CDR3 contains 14 residues. Looked up from germline, CDR1 is WNHNN and CDR2 is SYGVQD (reference sequence).

Here the CDR3 DNA reads TGTGCCAGCAGTGAATCGGCCGGGGGAGCCTACAATGAGCAGTTCTTC. Amino acids: CASSESAGGAYNEQFF. The chain links TRBV6-1 to TRBJ2-1, with D possibly matching TRBD2 (6 bases). This CDR3 region has 16 residues. Looked up from germline, CDR1 is MNHNS and CDR2 is SASEGT. Trimming left V 2 bases short and J 2 bases short, with 13 bases between.

The gene calls are TRBV19 and TRBJ1-6, with 7 bases identical to TRBD1. Germline V CDR1 and CDR2: LNHDA, SQIVND (reference sequence). V lost 7 bases to trimming and J lost 9 bases; unmatched junction nucleotides: 9. The length of the CDR3 is 14 residues. DNA of the CDR3: TGTGCCAGTAAGCAGAGGACAGGCTCTTCACCCCTCCACTTT. It yields the protein CASKQRTGSSPLHF.

V is TRBV24-1 and J is TRBJ2-5; 11 positions match TRBD1. Germline CDR1 and CDR2: KGHDR and SFDVKD. Germline trimming cut 0 bases from V and 5 bases from J; bases unmatched to any gene: 4. This CDR3 has 16 residues. CDR3 DNA: TGTGCCACCAGTGATTTGACCGGGACAGGGGGGGAGACCCAGTACTTC. Its protein product is CATSDLTGTGGETQYF.

V is TRBV3-1 (or the pseudogene TRBV3-2) and J is TRBJ1-6; possibly TRBD1 for D (6 bases). Trimming left V 3 bases short and J 7 bases short, with 10 bases between. The CDR3 consists of 14 residues. Germline V gene data show CDR1 as LGHDT and CDR2 as YNNKEL (reference sequence). CDR3 nucleotide sequence: TGTGCCAGCAGCCAGCAGGGGTCGAATTCACCCCTCCACTTT. Translated: CASSQQGSNSPLHF.